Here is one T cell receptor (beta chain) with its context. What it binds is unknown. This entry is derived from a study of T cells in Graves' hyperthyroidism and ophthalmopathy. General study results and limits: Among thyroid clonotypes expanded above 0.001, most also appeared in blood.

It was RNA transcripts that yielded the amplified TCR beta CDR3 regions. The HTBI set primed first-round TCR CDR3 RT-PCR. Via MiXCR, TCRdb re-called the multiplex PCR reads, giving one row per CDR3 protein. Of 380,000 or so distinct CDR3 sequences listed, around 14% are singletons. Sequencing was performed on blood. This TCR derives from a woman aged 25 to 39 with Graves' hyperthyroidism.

For the CDR3, the DNA is TGTGCCAGCGAAAAAGGGGGCGTTCAGCCCCAGCATTTT. Translation gives CASEKGGVQPQHF. This chain joins TRBV28 and TRBJ1-5, with TRBD1 identical over 7 bases. CDR1 and CDR2 from the germline V gene are MDHEN and SYDVKM. CDR3 length equals 13 residues. V lost 8 bases to trimming and J lost 6 bases; unmatched junction nucleotides: 7.